What follows describes a single T cell receptor (beta chain). Unique molecular identifiers featured in how the TCRbeta library was prepared. TCRdb fed the PCR reads into MiXCR, producing one record per CDR3 protein. The sample has some 550,000 distinct CDR3 sequences, 15% to 20% seen once; the top ten hold 3.3%. The data derive from a study of T-cell reconstitution after alpha-beta-depleted transplantation in children. V gave up 2 bases and J gave up 7 bases; unmatched junction bases: 4. The CDR3 totals 13 residues. Germline-derived CDR1 and CDR2 are SGHTA and FQGNSA. The chain joins TRBV7-2 to TRBJ2-7; 8 bases agree with TRBD2. This TCR derives from a human donor who donated a stem cell graft to a child with acute lymphoblastic leukemia. Material: PBMCs from the stem cell graft donor, obtained from the stem cell graft. CDR3 residues: CASSLMERGEQYF. The CDR3 DNA sequence: TGTGCCAGCAGCTTAATGGAGCGGGGGGAGCAGTACTTC.